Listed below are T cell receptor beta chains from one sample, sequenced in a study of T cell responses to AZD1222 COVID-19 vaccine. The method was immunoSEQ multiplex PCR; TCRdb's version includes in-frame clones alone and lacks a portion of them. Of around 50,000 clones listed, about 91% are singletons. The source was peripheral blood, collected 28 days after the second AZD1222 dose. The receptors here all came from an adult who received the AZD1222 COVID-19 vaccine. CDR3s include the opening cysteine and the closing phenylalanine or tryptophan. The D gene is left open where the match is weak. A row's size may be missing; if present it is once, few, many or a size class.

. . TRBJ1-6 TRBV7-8 CASSLLPGLNSPLHF TGTGCCAGCAGCTTACTACCGGGACTAAATTCACCCCTCCACTTT
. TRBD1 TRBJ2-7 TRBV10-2 CASEQGPYEQYF TGCGCCAGCGAACAGGGGCCCTACGAGCAGTACTTC
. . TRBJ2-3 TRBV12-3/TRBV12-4 CASTEGRDTQYF TGTGCCAGCACCGAAGGGCGGGATACGCAGTATTTT
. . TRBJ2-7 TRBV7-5 CVRYLKRSPYEQYF TGTGTCAGGTACCTTAAGAGATCACCCTACGAGCAGTACTTC
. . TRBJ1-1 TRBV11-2 CASSLFRGPNTEAFF TGTGCCAGCAGCTTATTTCGGGGGCCGAACACTGAAGCTTTCTTT
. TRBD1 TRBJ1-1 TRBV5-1 CASSAGQGTEAFF TGCGCCAGCAGCGCGGGACAGGGCACTGAAGCTTTCTTT
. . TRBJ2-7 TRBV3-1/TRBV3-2 CASSQGPAYEQYF TGTGCCAGCAGCCAGGGCCCAGCCTACGAGCAGTACTTC
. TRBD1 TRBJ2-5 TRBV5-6 CASSDAGTGWETQYF TGTGCCAGCAGCGACGCCGGGACAGGATGGGAGACCCAGTACTTC
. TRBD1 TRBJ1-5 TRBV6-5 CASSRTGLSNQPQHF TGTGCCAGCAGCCGGACAGGGCTCAGCAATCAGCCCCAGCATTTT
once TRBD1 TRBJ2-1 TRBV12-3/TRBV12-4 CASSSGGNEQFF TGTGCCAGCAGTTCAGGGGGCAATGAGCAGTTCTTC
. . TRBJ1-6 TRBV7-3 CASSQSTPEDSPLHF TGTGCCAGCAGCCAGAGCACACCGGAGGACTCACCCCTCCACTTT
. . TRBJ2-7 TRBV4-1 CASSQEKKKGRSIEQYF TGCGCCAGCAGCCAAGAAAAGAAAAAGGGGAGGTCGATCGAGCAGTACTTC
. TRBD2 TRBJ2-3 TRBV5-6 CASSLYGGASTDTQYF TGTGCCAGCAGCTTGTACGGGGGGGCCAGCACAGATACGCAGTATTTT
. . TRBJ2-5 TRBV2 CASSENGYGETQYF TGTGCCAGCAGTGAAAACGGCTATGGGGAGACCCAGTACTTC
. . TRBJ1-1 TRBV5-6 CASQYPRTPNTEAFF TGTGCCAGCCAATACCCCAGGACGCCTAACACTGAAGCTTTCTTT
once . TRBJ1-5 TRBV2 CASSETLGNQPQHF TGTGCCAGCAGTGAGACACTGGGTAATCAGCCCCAGCATTTT
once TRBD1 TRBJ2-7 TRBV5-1 CASSFGDRGSYEQYF TGCGCCAGCAGCTTTGGGGACAGGGGATCCTACGAGCAGTACTTC
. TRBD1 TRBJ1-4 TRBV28 CASSIISGTENEKLFF TGTGCCAGCAGTATCATCTCCGGGACAGAGAATGAAAAACTGTTTTTT
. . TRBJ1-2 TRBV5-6 CASSSGPVNYGYTF TGTGCCAGCAGCTCCGGTCCGGTTAACTATGGCTACACCTTC
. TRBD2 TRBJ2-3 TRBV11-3 CASSLEAAGSGGLLSDTQYF TGTGCCAGCAGCTTAGAAGCGGCCGGTAGCGGGGGGCTCCTAAGTGATACGCAGTATTTT
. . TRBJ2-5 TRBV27 CASSLQGIKETQYF TGTGCCAGCAGTTTACAGGGGATCAAAGAGACCCAGTACTTC
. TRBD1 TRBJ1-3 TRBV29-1 CSVLQGVENTIYF TGCAGCGTTCTACAGGGGGTTGAGAACACCATATATTTT
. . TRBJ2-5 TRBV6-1 CASREGVKETQYF TGTGCCAGCAGGGAAGGTGTGAAAGAGACCCAGTACTTC
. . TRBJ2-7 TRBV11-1 CASSLAGIYEQYF TGTGCCAGCAGCTTAGCCGGGATCTACGAGCAGTACTTC
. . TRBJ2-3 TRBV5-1 CASSLMQGGDTQYF TGCGCCAGCAGCTTGATGCAGGGGGGAGATACGCAGTATTTT
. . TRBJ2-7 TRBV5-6 CASSLDGGDYEQYF TGTGCCAGCAGCTTGGACGGGGGAGACTACGAGCAGTACTTC
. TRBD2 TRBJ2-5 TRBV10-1 CASTPVGGRIETQYF TGCGCCAGCACGCCCGTGGGGGGGAGGATAGAGACCCAGTACTTC
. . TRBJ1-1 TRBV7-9 CASRKSPGAFF TGTGCCAGCAGGAAGTCCCCCGGAGCTTTCTTT
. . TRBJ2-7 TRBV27 CASRLGVRSSYEQYF TGTGCCAGCAGGCTCGGGGTGAGGAGCTCCTACGAGCAGTACTTC
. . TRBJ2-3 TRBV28 CASIGLRTDTQYF TGTGCCAGCATCGGACTGCGCACAGATACGCAGTATTTT
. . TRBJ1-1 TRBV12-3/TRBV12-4 CASSLGGNTEAFF TGTGCCAGCAGTTTAGGGGGTAACACTGAAGCTTTCTTT